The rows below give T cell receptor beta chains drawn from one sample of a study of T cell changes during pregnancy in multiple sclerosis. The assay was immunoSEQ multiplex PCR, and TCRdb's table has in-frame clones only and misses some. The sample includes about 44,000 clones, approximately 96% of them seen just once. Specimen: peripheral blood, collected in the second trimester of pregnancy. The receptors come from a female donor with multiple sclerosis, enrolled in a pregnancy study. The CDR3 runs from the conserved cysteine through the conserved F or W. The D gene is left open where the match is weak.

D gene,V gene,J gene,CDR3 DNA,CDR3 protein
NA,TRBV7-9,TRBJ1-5,TGTGCCAGCAGCTCCGACGGGTTCAGCAATCAGCCCCAGCATTTT,CASSSDGFSNQPQHF
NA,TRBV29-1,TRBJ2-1,TGCAGTGTCGGTTACAATGAGCAGTTCTTC,CSVGYNEQFF
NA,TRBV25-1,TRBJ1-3,TGTGCCAGCAGGCCCGGGGGGGCTGGAAACACCATATATTTT,CASRPGGAGNTIYF
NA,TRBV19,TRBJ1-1,TGTGCCAGCCGGCCGGGAGGATGGACTGAAGCTTTCTTT,CASRPGGWTEAFF
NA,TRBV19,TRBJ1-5,TGTGCCAGTAGTATTACAGGGCCGTCGCGATATAGCAATCAGCCCCAGCATTTT,CASSITGPSRYSNQPQHF
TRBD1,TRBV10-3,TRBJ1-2,TGTGCCATCAGGGGGACAGGCGATGGCTACACCTTC,CAIRGTGDGYTF
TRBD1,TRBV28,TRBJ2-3,TGTGCCAGCAGTTGGGGGACAGGCCGGACAGATACGCAGTATTTT,CASSWGTGRTDTQYF
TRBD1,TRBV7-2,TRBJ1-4,TGTGCCAGCAGCTCCTACCGGGGACAGGGACGCGAAAAACTGTTTTTT,CASSSYRGQGREKLFF
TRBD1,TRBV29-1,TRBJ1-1,TGCAGCGTTGATAGGACAGGCATGAACACTGAAGCTTTCTTT,CSVDRTGMNTEAFF
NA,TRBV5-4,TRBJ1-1,TGTGCCAGCAGCTTGGGAACTATGAGAACTGAAGCTTTCTTT,CASSLGTMRTEAFF